The present entry profiles one TCR beta chain with its context. The data stem from a study of blood T cell repertoires in COVID-19. Study in general: The origin of the acute and convalescent COVID-19 samples was the United States, Italy and Spain. From T cells, B-cell-depleted T cells, or PBMCs came the material, which was cDNA or gDNA.

In the original workflow: Amplifying reference gene primers gave estimates of nucleated cell counts. Profiling relied on immunoSEQ multiplex PCR, and the TCRdb table lists in-frame clones only, not all of them. The D gene and trimming were derived from the DNA, and the V and J assignments and clone size from that table. Of about 200,000 clones in the sample, 80% to 85% were seen once. CDR1 and CDR2 from the germline V gene are MNHEY and SVGAGI. The CDR3 spans 12 residues. V lost 6 bases, J lost 6 bases, and 3 bases stayed unmatched. V is TRBV6-5 and J is TRBJ2-3; 7 bases align to TRBD1. The receptor was derived from a man aged 40-55 years with acute or convalescent COVID-19. Sequences were obtained from peripheral blood. CDR3 in amino acids: CASSGQADTQYF. CDR3 in DNA: TGTGCCAGCAGCGGACAGGCCGATACGCAGTATTTT.